The entry that follows covers one TCR beta chain sequence. The sample originates from a study of cytomegalovirus exposure and HLA in healthy donors. The V end was cut by 0 bases, the J end by 8 bases, with 6 bases between. The length of the CDR3 is 12 residues. The germline V gene has CDR1 SGHRS and CDR2 YFSETQ. PCR used 60 Vbeta primers and 13 Jbeta primers. Profiled with immunoSEQ multiplex PCR; TCRdb holds only in-frame clones, not every one. Of 98,000 or so clones in the sample, about 80% were seen once. Material: PBMCs. The J gene is TRBJ2-1, the V gene TRBV5-1, with D hard to call. The source is a woman aged 18-29 years in good health and CMV-seropositive. The CDR3 protein is CASSLGGHEQFF. DNA for the CDR3: TGCGCCAGCAGCTTGGGAGGCCATGAGCAGTTCTTC.